The 3 T cell receptor beta chains below all came from one sample that was sequenced in a study of cytomegalovirus exposure and HLA in healthy donors. The PCR had 60 Vbeta and 13 Jbeta primers. The protocol was immunoSEQ multiplex PCR, while the TCRdb copy is restricted to in-frame clones and leaves out a portion. Of around 150,000 clones listed, more than 75% were seen once; the top ten hold about 2%. The specimen sequenced was PBMCs. The receptor set was obtained from a man aged 18 to 29 in good health and CMV-seropositive.

The V and J genes are TRBV25-1 and TRBJ1-4; 7 bases align to TRBD1. The germline CDR1 and CDR2 sequences are MGHDK and SYGVNS. V lost 2 bases, J lost 7 bases, and 7 bases stayed unmatched. This CDR3 comprises 15 residues. The CDR3 sequence is CASSEDRAGSEKLFF. CDR3 nucleotide sequence: TGTGCCAGCAGTGAAGACAGGGCGGGGAGTGAAAAACTGTTTTTT.

This clone was detected once. The chain recombines TRBV6-5 with TRBJ1-3, with D hard to call. Germline CDR1 is MNHEY and CDR2 is SVGAGI. This CDR3 has 13 residues. V lost 4 bases and J 4 bases, leaving 8 bases between the germline ends. The chain's CDR3 is CASSSPGGNTIYF. CDR3 nucleotides: TGTGCCAGCAGTTCCCCGGGGGGAAACACCATATATTTT.

V gene TRBV5-4 combines with J gene TRBJ2-7; TRBD2 matches at 10 bases. Germline V gene data show CDR1 as SGHNT and CDR2 as YYREEE (reference sequence). The V gene end was trimmed by 0 bases and the J gene end by 4 bases; junction bases not matched to a gene: 4. This CDR3 is 15 amino acids long. CDR3 sequence reads: CASSLGEAGGYEQYF. DNA for the CDR3: TGTGCCAGCAGCTTGGGGGAAGCGGGGGGGTACGAGCAGTACTTC.